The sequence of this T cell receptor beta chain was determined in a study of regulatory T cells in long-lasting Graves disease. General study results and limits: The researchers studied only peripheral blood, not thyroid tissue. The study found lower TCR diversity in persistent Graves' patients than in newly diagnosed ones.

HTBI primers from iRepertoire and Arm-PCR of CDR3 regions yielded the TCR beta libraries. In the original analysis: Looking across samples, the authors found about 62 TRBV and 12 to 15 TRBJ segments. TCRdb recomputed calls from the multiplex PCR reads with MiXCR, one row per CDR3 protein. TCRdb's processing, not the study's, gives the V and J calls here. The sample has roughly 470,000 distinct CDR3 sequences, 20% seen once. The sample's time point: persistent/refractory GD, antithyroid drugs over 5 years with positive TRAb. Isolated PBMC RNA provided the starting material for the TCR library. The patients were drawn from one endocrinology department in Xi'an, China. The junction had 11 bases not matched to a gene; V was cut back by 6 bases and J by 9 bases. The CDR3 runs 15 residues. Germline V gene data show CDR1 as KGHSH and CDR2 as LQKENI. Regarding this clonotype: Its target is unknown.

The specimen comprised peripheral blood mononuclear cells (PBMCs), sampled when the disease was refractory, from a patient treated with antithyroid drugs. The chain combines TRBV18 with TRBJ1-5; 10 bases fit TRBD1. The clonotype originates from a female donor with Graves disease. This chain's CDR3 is CASSSEGTGVWPQHF. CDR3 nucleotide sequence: TGTGCCAGCTCCTCTGAGGGGACAGGGGTCTGGCCCCAGCATTTT. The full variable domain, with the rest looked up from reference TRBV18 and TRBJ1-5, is NAGVMQNPRHLVRRRGQEARLRCSPMKGHSHVYWYRQLPEEGLKFMVYLQKENIIDESGMPKERFSAEFPKEGPSILRIQQVVRGDSAAYFCASSSEGTGVWPQHFGDGTRLSIL.